Each of the 14 T cell receptor beta chains below was sequenced from the same sample in a study of cytomegalovirus exposure and HLA in healthy donors. Primers included in the PCR were 60 Vbeta and 13 Jbeta primers. Here immunoSEQ multiplex PCR was the method, and the copy in TCRdb shows in-frame clones only, minus some. The table includes more than 150,000 clones, approximately 85% detected once. The sample was PBMCs. These receptors all stem from a man younger than 35 in good health and CMV-seropositive.

V and J are TRBV6-5 and TRBJ2-3; 7 nucleotides align to TRBD1. The germline V gene has CDR1 MNHEY and CDR2 SVGAGI. The CDR3 contains 15 residues. The V segment lost 2 bases and the J segment 2 bases; nucleotides outside the gene matches: 4. The CDR3 DNA reads TGTGCCAGCAGTTACAGCACAGGGGACACAGATACGCAGTATTTT. Amino acid sequence: CASSYSTGDTDTQYF.

The chain is built from TRBV30 and TRBJ1-5, with D hard to call. The V and J ends lost 4 bases and 4 bases respectively, with 11 bases between them. CDR3 size: 13 residues. Germline V gene lookup returns CDR1 GTSNPN and CDR2 SVGIG (reference sequence). Here the CDR3 reads CAWNGVMNQPQHF. In nucleotides, the CDR3 is TGTGCCTGGAACGGGGTGATGAATCAGCCCCAGCATTTT.

The CDR3 reads CASSELFGGFSSGNTIYF. As DNA, the CDR3 is TGTGCCAGCAGTGAACTATTTGGGGGGTTTAGCTCTGGAAACACCATATATTTT. The gene calls are TRBV6-1 and TRBJ1-3, with TRBD1 as a possible D gene (5 bases). The CDR3 contains 18 residues. Trimming took 2 bases from V and 0 from J, leaving 17 bases between them. Germline lookup yields CDR1 MNHNS and CDR2 SASEGT.

The chain combines TRBV6-5 with TRBJ2-7; D unclear. Trimming removed 6 bases from V and 6 bases from J, with 15 bases in between. This CDR3 spans 13 amino acids. The germline V gene encodes CDR1 MNHEY and CDR2 SVGAGI. The CDR3 spells CASSPSWQFEQYF. The CDR3 nucleotides are TGTGCCAGCAGCCCCTCTTGGCAGTTCGAGCAGTACTTC.

V and J are TRBV2 and TRBJ1-3; perhaps TRBD1 as D (5 bases). V was cut by 8 bases and J by 7 bases, with 15 bases left in between. Germline V gene sequence: CDR1 SNHLY, CDR2 FYNNEI. The CDR3 consists of 13 residues. The CDR3 DNA reads TGTGCCAGCCGGGGGTGGGTACGGAACACCATATATTTT. Translating gives CASRGWVRNTIYF.

Concerning this clone itself: One end of the junction varies from germline; a read error may be responsible. The chain links TRBV7-2 to TRBJ1-2, with D possibly being TRBD1 (5 bases). Germline-derived CDR1 and CDR2 are SGHTA and FQGNSA. The CDR3 runs 16 residues. This CDR3 reads CASSLSGTKEATGINF. The CDR3 bases are TGTGCCAGCAGCTTAAGCGGGACCAAGGAGGCCACCGGAATTAACTTC.

The chain recombines TRBV2 with TRBJ2-3, with 9 positions matching TRBD2. There are 15 residues in the CDR3. CDR1 is SNHLY and CDR2 is FYNNEI in the germline V gene. Trimming at V came to 5 bases and at J to 7 bases, leaving 10 bases not matched to a gene. CDR3: CASSPGTSYGNTQYF. For the CDR3, the DNA is TGTGCCAGCAGTCCCGGGACTAGCTACGGGAATACGCAGTATTTT.

A single count supports this clone. This sequence joins TRBV6-6 and TRBJ2-7, with D tentatively TRBD1 (5 bases). Trimming removed 7 bases at V and 3 bases at J, with 10 bases between. Germline CDR1 MNHNY, CDR2 SVGAGI (reference sequence). There are 12 residues in the CDR3. This chain's CDR3 is CASTRGIYEQYF. The CDR3 DNA follows: TGTGCCAGCACTAGGGGCATCTACGAGCAGTACTTC.

This rearrangement joins TRBV7-2 to TRBJ1-1; D is possibly TRBD1 (5 bases). Germline lookup yields CDR1 SGHTA and CDR2 FQGNSA. This CDR3 spans 14 amino acids. Trimming took off 5 bases at V and 4 bases at J, with 14 bases between the two ends. The CDR3 here is CASSRIAGGTEAFF. The DNA for the CDR3 is TGTGCCAGCAGCCGTATTGCCGGGGGCACTGAAGCTTTCTTT. Complete variable domain (other parts from reference TRBV7-2 and TRBJ1-1): GAGVSQSPSNKVTEKGKDVELRCDPISGHTALYWYRQSLGQGLEFLIYFQGNSAPDKSGLPSDRFSAERTGGSVSTLTIQRTQQEDSAVYLCASSRIAGGTEAFFGQGTRLTVV.

The V and J genes are TRBV19 and TRBJ2-3; D is unresolved. This CDR3 comprises 13 residues. Trimming removed 3 bases at V and 7 bases at J, with 11 bases between. Germline V gene lookup returns CDR1 LNHDA and CDR2 SQIVND (reference sequence). The CDR3 sequence is CASSIRSANTQYF. The CDR3 bases are TGTGCCAGTAGTATCCGCAGTGCCAATACGCAGTATTTT.

The J gene is TRBJ1-2, the V gene TRBV7-9; unclear D gene. This CDR3 is 12 amino acids long. Germline CDR1 reads SEHNR; CDR2 reads FQNEAQ (reference sequence). V was shortened by 3 bases and J by 4 bases, with 6 bases between the two germline ends. The CDR3: CASSLGTYGYTF. The CDR3 coding sequence is TGTGCCAGCAGCTTGGGCACCTATGGCTACACCTTC.

The J gene is TRBJ2-1, the V gene TRBV5-6; 7 nucleotides match TRBD2. CDR1 and CDR2 from the germline V gene are SGHDT and YYEEEE. The junction had 3 bases not matched to a gene; V was cut back by 3 bases and J by 0 bases. The CDR3 is 15 residues long. Written as DNA, the CDR3 is TGTGCCAGCAGCTGGACTAGAGGCTCCTACAATGAGCAGTTCTTC. As protein: CASSWTRGSYNEQFF.

V usage is TRBV28 and J usage is TRBJ2-5, with a tentative D call TRBD2 (7 bases). Germline V gives CDR1 MDHEN, CDR2 SYDVKM. V dropped 6 bases and J dropped 4 bases, with 15 bases sitting between them. This CDR3 spans 14 amino acids. This CDR3 is CASSGAGAGETQYF. DNA of the CDR3: TGTGCCAGCAGCGGGGCGGGGGCGGGAGAGACCCAGTACTTC.

The table lists this clone with a few counts. This chain connects TRBV6-5 to TRBJ1-1; the match to TRBD1 covers 8 bases. The CDR3 extends over 12 amino acids. V was clipped by 5 bases and J by 8 bases; unmatched bases: 4. The germline CDR1 and CDR2 sequences are MNHEY and SVGAGI. The CDR3 nucleotides read TGTGCCAGCAGTCAAGACAGGGGAGAAGCTTTCTTT. Protein: CASSQDRGEAFF.